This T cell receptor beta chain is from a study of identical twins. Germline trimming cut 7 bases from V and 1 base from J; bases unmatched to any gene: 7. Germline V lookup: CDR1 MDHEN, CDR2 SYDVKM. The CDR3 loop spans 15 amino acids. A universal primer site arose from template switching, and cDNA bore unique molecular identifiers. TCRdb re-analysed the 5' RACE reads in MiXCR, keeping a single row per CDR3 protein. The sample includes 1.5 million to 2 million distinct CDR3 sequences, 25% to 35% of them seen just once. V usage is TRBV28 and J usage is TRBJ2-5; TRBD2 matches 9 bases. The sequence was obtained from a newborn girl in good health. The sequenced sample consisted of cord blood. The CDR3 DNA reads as TGTGCCAGCACCGTTAGCGGGAGTGCCCAAGAGACCCAGTACTTC. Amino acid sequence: CASTVSGSAQETQYF.